These 16 T cell receptor beta chains share one sample of origin, sequenced in a study of CD8 T cells in ankylosing spondylitis. TCRdb independently ran MiXCR on the 5' RACE reads; one entry per CDR3 protein. The sample records 250,000 or so distinct CDR3 sequences, 20% to 30% being singletons. Sequencing was performed on blood, either unsorted or a sorted T cell fraction (not recorded which). These receptors came from a male donor with ankylosing spondylitis or in good health (not recorded which).

This clonotype was recorded at least ten times. This chain links TRBV20-1 with TRBJ2-1, with TRBD2 matching over 9 bases. Per the germline V gene, CDR1 is DFQATT and CDR2 is SNEGSKA (reference sequence). The CDR3 length is 13 residues. V was clipped by 5 bases and J by 9 bases; unmatched bases: 8. CDR3 in amino acids: CSAGIAGVGEQFF. DNA for the CDR3: TGCAGTGCTGGGATAGCGGGGGTGGGTGAGCAGTTCTTC.

The sample holds many counts of this clonotype. The rearrangement uses TRBV15 and TRBJ2-2; no clear D gene. The CDR3 extends over 12 amino acids. Trimming shortened V by 6 bases and J by 3 bases, and 5 bases separated the two germline ends. Per germline, CDR1 LNHNV and CDR2 YYDKDF (reference sequence). CDR3 coding DNA: TGTGCCACCAGGCGAGACACCGGGGAGCTGTTTTTT. It encodes CATRRDTGELFF.

The chain links TRBV7-2 to TRBJ2-7; tentative D call: TRBD1 (6 bases). The germline V and J ends were trimmed by 5 bases and 3 bases, with 17 bases remaining between them. CDR3 length: 15 amino acids. Germline CDR1 is SGHTA and CDR2 is FQGNSA. The CDR3 nucleotides read TGTGCCAGCAGCCACAGGGTGGACATCGGCTACGAGCAGTACTTC. Amino acids: CASSHRVDIGYEQYF.

The rearrangement uses TRBV30 and TRBJ2-1; D perhaps matches TRBD1 (6 bases). The CDR3 covers 16 residues. CDR1 and CDR2 (germline): GTSNPN, SVGIG (reference sequence). Trimming took off 4 bases at V and 7 bases at J, with 23 bases between the two ends. The chain's CDR3 is CAWKVNRAPRGNEQFF. CDR3 DNA sequence: TGTGCCTGGAAGGTCAACCGGGCCCCTAGGGGGAATGAGCAGTTCTTC.

This chain uses TRBV29-1 with TRBJ1-1; weak D call: TRBD1 (5 bases). This CDR3 contains 13 residues. Between the trimmed V and J ends, which lost 4 bases and 0 bases, there was a span of 9 bases. Germline V gives CDR1 SQVTM, CDR2 ANQGSEA. DNA of the CDR3: TGCAGCGTTGCTCAAGGGGTGAACACTGAAGCTTTCTTT. This gives the protein CSVAQGVNTEAFF.

A few counts support this clonotype. The V and J genes are TRBV20-1 and TRBJ2-3, with TRBD2 identical over 11 bases. The CDR3 has 16 residues. J gave up 5 bases and V 0 bases, and 7 bases lay outside the gene matches. CDR1 and CDR2 (germline): DFQATT, SNEGSKA (reference sequence). The CDR3 here is CSARDGRLAGIDTQYF. The CDR3 nucleotides read TGCAGTGCTAGAGATGGAAGACTAGCGGGGATAGATACGCAGTATTTT.

This clonotype appeared a few times. The chain recombines TRBV20-1 with TRBJ2-7; 7 bases align to TRBD1. V trimming: 5 bases; J trimming: 0 bases; junction bases outside the gene matches: 25. Germline V gene data show CDR1 as DFQATT and CDR2 as SNEGSKA (reference sequence). The length of the CDR3 is 20 residues. DNA of the CDR3: TGCAGTGCTCCTCGAATCTCTGTCGCCCCAGAGGACAGGCCCTCCTACGAGCAGTACTTC. Its protein is CSAPRISVAPEDRPSYEQYF.

The genes are TRBV27 and TRBJ2-7; D is undetermined. Germline V gives CDR1 MNHEY, CDR2 SMNVEV (reference sequence). The ends were cut back, 7 bases at V and 5 bases at J, with 3 bases in the middle. There are 9 residues in the CDR3. Here the CDR3 DNA reads TGTGCCAGCATTCACGAGCAGTACTTC. Protein sequence: CASIHEQYF.

The J gene is TRBJ2-3, the V gene TRBV7-2; no clear D. The length of the CDR3 is 13 residues. The V and J ends lost 5 bases and 2 bases respectively, with 8 bases between them. Germline CDR1 SGHTA, CDR2 FQGNSA. Written as DNA, the CDR3 is TGTGCCAGCAGCCTAGGGTTCACAGATACGCAGTATTTT. Amino acids: CASSLGFTDTQYF.

The chain has TRBV5-5 and TRBJ2-3; D is undetermined. The germline CDR1 and CDR2 sequences are SGHKS and YYEKEE (reference sequence). This CDR3 spans 14 amino acids. V lost 4 bases to trimming and J lost 3 bases, with 12 bases between them. This chain's CDR3 is CASSLLKGTDTQYF. CDR3 nucleotides: TGTGCCAGCAGCCTTCTTAAGGGTACAGATACGCAGTATTTT.

The CDR3 DNA reads TGCAGTGCGGGGCACCTATCCTACGAGCAGTACTTC. This translates into CSAGHLSYEQYF. The rearrangement uses TRBV20-1 and TRBJ2-7, with a tentative D call TRBD1 (5 bases). Trimming removed 6 bases at V and 1 base at J, with 10 bases between. Per germline, CDR1 DFQATT and CDR2 SNEGSKA (reference sequence). CDR3 size: 12 residues.

This rearrangement joins TRBV2 to TRBJ1-1; D uncertain. The CDR3 spans 9 residues. Per germline, CDR1 SNHLY and CDR2 FYNNEI. Trimming took 7 bases from V and 10 from J, leaving 7 bases between them. The CDR3 protein is CASNSPAFF. As DNA, the CDR3 is TGTGCCAGCAATTCCCCAGCTTTCTTT.

A remark on this clonotype: A much larger clonotype is one base distant, so this may be a read error. The chain uses TRBV20-1 and TRBJ2-3; 12 bases are a match to TRBD2. The CDR3 runs to 15 residues. The junction had 2 bases not matched to a gene; V was cut back by 0 bases and J by 4 bases. Germline assignment: CDR1 DFQATT and CDR2 SNEGSKA (reference sequence). CDR3 sequence (DNA): TGCAGTGCTAGAGATGCTAGCGGGGGGGCAGATACGCAGTATTTT. It is translated as CSARDASGGADTQYF.

This clonotype appeared a few times. The gene calls are TRBV14 and TRBJ2-1; perhaps TRBD1 as D (6 bases). CDR3 size: 15 residues. Germline V CDR1 and CDR2: SGHDN, FVKESK. Trimming took 1 base from V and 9 from J, leaving 16 bases between them. The CDR3, as DNA: TGTGCCAGCAGCCAAGCTGGGCAGGGGTCGGGTGAGCAGTTCTTC. It codes for CASSQAGQGSGEQFF.

This clonotype showed up many times. The chain has TRBV29-1 and TRBJ2-1, with 7 bases fitting TRBD2. Germline V lookup: CDR1 SQVTM, CDR2 ANQGSEA. Trimming removed 5 bases from V and 0 bases from J; junction bases left unmatched: 7. The CDR3 is 15 amino acids. CDR3 sequence reads: CSVTIAGDSYNEQFF. The DNA of the CDR3 is TGCAGCGTTACCATAGCGGGCGACTCCTACAATGAGCAGTTCTTC.

The V and J genes are TRBV6-5 and TRBJ2-5, with D possibly TRBD2 on 7 matching bases. The V end was cut by 2 bases, the J end by 6 bases, with 13 bases between. Per the germline V gene, CDR1 is MNHEY and CDR2 is SVGAGI. The CDR3 is 14 amino acids. CDR3 nucleotides: TGTGCCAGCAGTTACGACCGGGGGGCGAAGACCCAGTACTTC. Amino acid sequence: CASSYDRGAKTQYF.